This entry lists 3 T cell receptor beta chains sequenced from one sample in a study of blood T cell repertoires in COVID-19. Libraries were prepared by immunoSEQ multiplex PCR; TCRdb keeps only in-frame clonotypes and omits some of them. The data contain about 360,000 clones, 70% to 90% of them seen just once; the ten biggest clones take up 1.5% to 2%. Sequencing was carried out using PBMCs or T cells enriched from blood (not recorded which). The receptors were sampled from a man aged 35 to 55 in a cohort exposed to, infected with or recovered from COVID-19 (not recorded which).

The chain combines TRBV28 with TRBJ2-5; TRBD2 agrees at 8 bases. V dropped 3 bases and J dropped 1; count of bases not matched to a gene: 4. The CDR3 spans 15 residues. From germline, CDR1 is MDHEN and CDR2 SYDVKM. The DNA for the CDR3 is TGTGCCAGCAGTTTGAGCGGGAGAGGCCAAGAGACCCAGTACTTC. Protein: CASSLSGRGQETQYF.

CDR3 DNA sequence: TGTGCCAGCTCGGGGGGACGTAACACTGAAGCTTTCTTT. It translates to CASSGGRNTEAFF. This chain links TRBV18 with TRBJ1-1; possibly TRBD1 for D (5 bases). The CDR3 has 13 amino acids. Trimming stripped 6 bases from V and 2 bases from J, with 10 bases between. CDR1 KGHSH and CDR2 LQKENI come from the germline V gene.

The gene calls are TRBV7-2 and TRBJ1-2, with D possibly being TRBD1 (6 bases). V lost 5 bases to trimming and J lost 8 bases, with 18 bases between them. The length of the CDR3 is 14 residues. Per the germline V gene, CDR1 is SGHTA and CDR2 is FQGNSA. CDR3 coding DNA: TGTGCCAGCAGCGCATACAGGGAACCTCGGGGCTACACCTTC. It specifies CASSAYREPRGYTF.